Described below is a single T cell receptor beta chain sequence and its context. This entry belongs to a study of cytomegalovirus exposure and HLA in healthy donors. The protocol was immunoSEQ multiplex PCR, while the TCRdb copy is restricted to in-frame clones and leaves out a portion. This sample has 200,000 to 250,000 clones, with around 80% found just once. This TCR derives from a woman younger than 45 in good health and CMV-seropositive. The sample consisted of PBMCs.

CDR3 residues: CAISHADRVSSTDTQYF. For the CDR3, the DNA is TGTGCCATCAGTCACGCCGACAGGGTGTCTAGCACAGATACGCAGTATTTT. The V gene is TRBV10-3, the J gene TRBJ2-3, with 7 bases that match TRBD1. The germline CDR1 and CDR2 sequences are ENHRY and SYGVKD. CDR3 length: 17 residues. The ends lost 5 bases at V and 0 bases at J; junction bases unmatched: 11.